The present TCR beta chain was sequenced within a study of blood T cell repertoires in COVID-19. Study-level background: Some COVID-19 samples were acute and others convalescent; all came from the United States, Italy and Spain. Sample material is recorded as cDNA or gDNA derived from T cells, B-cell-depleted T cells, or PBMCs.

Authors' methods: Amplification of reference gene primers was used by the study to estimate nucleated cell counts. Using immunoSEQ multiplex PCR, the repertoire was profiled, and TCRdb retains in-frame clones only, with some absent. V and J calls and clone size come straight from that table; D and trimming were deduced from the DNA. The sample shows about 270,000 clones, 70% to 90% of them seen only once. V dropped 5 bases and J dropped 0; count of bases not matched to a gene: 4. This CDR3 is built from 15 residues. The V gene's germline CDR1 is LNHNV and CDR2 YYDKDF (reference sequence). The source is a woman in her seventies with acute or convalescent COVID-19. The sequencing input was peripheral blood. This chain links TRBV15 with TRBJ2-1; 7 bases line up with TRBD1. This CDR3 reads CATSPRDSSYNEQFF. As DNA, the CDR3 is TGTGCCACCAGCCCCCGGGACAGCTCCTACAATGAGCAGTTCTTC.